This T cell receptor (beta chain) was sequenced during a study of cytomegalovirus exposure and HLA in healthy donors. Whole-study results and caveats: In vitro experiments confirmed that three CMV-associated chains were specific for CMV antigens.

A multiplex PCR was run with 60 Vbeta primers and 13 Jbeta primers. TCRdb's copy holds only in-frame clones and misses some; the assay was immunoSEQ multiplex PCR. This table has roughly 200,000 clones, less than 85% appearing once. Note on this clone: Its antigen is not identified.

Germline lookup yields CDR1 LNHDA and CDR2 SQIVND (reference sequence). This CDR3 region has 14 residues. The trim removed 4 bases at V and 0 bases at J, leaving 2 bases unmatched. This TCR was recovered from a man between 18 and 29 years old in good health and CMV-seronegative. The rearrangement links TRBV19 to TRBJ1-1, with TRBD1 matching over 7 bases. Sequencing was carried out using PBMCs. DNA for the CDR3: TGTGCCAGTAGTAGGGGACAGATGAACACTGAAGCTTTCTTT. Its translation: CASSRGQMNTEAFF.